The present T cell receptor (beta chain) was sequenced within a study of low-dose radiotherapy and immunotherapy resistance in tumors. Study-wide context: Every two weeks patients got nivolumab 240 mg flat dose, plus ipilimumab 1 mg/kg every six weeks, intravenously.

Covering alpha and beta chains, TRAV- and TRBV-specific primers were used for the first-strand cDNA. The authors amplified TCRs for approximately 18 PCR cycles with a constant-region primer and a V-primer adapter. MiXCR, applied by TCRdb to the reads, yields one record per CDR3 protein. The sample lists tens of thousands of distinct CDR3 sequences, more than 25% occurring once. Time point of the sample: before trial treatment. Treatment combined nivolumab, ipilimumab, aspirin, low-dose cyclophosphamide and low-dose radiotherapy in a dose-escalation trial. The germline V gene has CDR1 DFQATT and CDR2 SNEGSKA (reference sequence). Trimming at V came to 6 bases and at J to 2 bases, leaving 8 bases not matched to a gene. The CDR3 has 15 amino acids. In its sample, this clonotype was seen many times.

Sequencing was performed on PBMCs, taken before treatment. The rearrangement uses TRBV20-1 and TRBJ2-3; 10 nucleotides align to TRBD2. The receptor was isolated from a female donor with ovarian cancer. The CDR3 protein is CSAAGTSAFTDTQYF. In nucleotides, the CDR3 is TGCAGTGCAGCCGGGACTAGCGCTTTCACAGATACGCAGTATTTT.